The source of this T cell receptor (beta chain) is a study of blood T cells in healthy people across ages. Primers used in a second PCR of about 7 to 12 cycles were a sample-barcoded 5' primer and a J-beta primer mix. TCRdb passed the 5' RACE reads through MiXCR, listing each CDR3 protein once. In the table there are 1.8 million or so distinct CDR3 sequences, around 42% of which are singletons. Worth noting for this clonotype: Antigen: not known.

V lost 7 bases to trimming and J lost 7 bases; unmatched junction nucleotides: 5. The CDR3 is 12 amino acids. Germline V gene data show CDR1 as SNHLY and CDR2 as FYNNEI. Regarding the study as a whole: In the absence of known donor CMV status, changes in expanded clonotypes were possibly confounded. In these data, TCR beta diversity tracked strongly with naive T cell percentage.

The source of this sequence is a human donor in good health. What was sequenced was blood. The genes are TRBV2 and TRBJ1-2, with 8 bases fitting TRBD1. The CDR3 region has the DNA TGTGCCAGCACCGGACAGGGTGGTGGCTACACCTTC. Its translation is CASTGQGGGYTF.